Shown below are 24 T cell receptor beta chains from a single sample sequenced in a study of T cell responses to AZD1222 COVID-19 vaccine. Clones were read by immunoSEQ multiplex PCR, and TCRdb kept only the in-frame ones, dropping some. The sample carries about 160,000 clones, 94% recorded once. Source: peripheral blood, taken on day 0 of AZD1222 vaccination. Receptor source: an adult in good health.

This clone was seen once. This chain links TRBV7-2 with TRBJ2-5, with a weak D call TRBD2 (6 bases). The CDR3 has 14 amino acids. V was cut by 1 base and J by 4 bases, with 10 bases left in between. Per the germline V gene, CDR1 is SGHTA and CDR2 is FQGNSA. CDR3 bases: TGTGCCAGCAGCTTAGGCGGGGCGCGAGAGACCCAGTACTTC. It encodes CASSLGGARETQYF.

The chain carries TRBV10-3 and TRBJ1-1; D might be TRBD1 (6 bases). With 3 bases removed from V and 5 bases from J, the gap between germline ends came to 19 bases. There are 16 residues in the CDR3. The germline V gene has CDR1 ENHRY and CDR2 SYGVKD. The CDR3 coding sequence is TGTGCCATCAGTGAAGGGAGGACGGGAGGGGGAACTGAAGCTTTCTTT. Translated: CAISEGRTGGGTEAFF.

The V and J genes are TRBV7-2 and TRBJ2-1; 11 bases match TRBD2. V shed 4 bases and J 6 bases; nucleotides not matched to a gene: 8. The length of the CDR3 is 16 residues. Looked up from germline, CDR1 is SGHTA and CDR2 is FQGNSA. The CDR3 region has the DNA TGTGCCAGCAGCTACAGACTAGCGGGATATTCCAATGAGCAGTTCTTC. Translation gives CASSYRLAGYSNEQFF.

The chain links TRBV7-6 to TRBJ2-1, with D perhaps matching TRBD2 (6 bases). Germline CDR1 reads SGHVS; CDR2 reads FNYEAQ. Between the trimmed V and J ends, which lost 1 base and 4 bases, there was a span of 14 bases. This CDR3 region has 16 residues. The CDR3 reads CASSLEAGHMYNEQFF. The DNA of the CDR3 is TGTGCCAGCAGCTTAGAGGCGGGGCATATGTACAATGAGCAGTTCTTC.

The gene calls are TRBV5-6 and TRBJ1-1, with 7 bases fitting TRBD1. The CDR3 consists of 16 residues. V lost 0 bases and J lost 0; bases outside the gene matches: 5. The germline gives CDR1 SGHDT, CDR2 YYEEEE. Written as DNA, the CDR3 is TGTGCCAGCAGCTTGGAGAAAGGGACAGTGAACACTGAAGCTTTCTTT. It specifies CASSLEKGTVNTEAFF.

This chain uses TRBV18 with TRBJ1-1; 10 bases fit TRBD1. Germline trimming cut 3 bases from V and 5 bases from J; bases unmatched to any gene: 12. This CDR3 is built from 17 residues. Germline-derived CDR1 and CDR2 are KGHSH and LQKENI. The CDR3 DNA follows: TGTGCCAGCTCACCTTCCGACAGGGGGCTAAAGGGGACTGAAGCTTTCTTT. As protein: CASSPSDRGLKGTEAFF.

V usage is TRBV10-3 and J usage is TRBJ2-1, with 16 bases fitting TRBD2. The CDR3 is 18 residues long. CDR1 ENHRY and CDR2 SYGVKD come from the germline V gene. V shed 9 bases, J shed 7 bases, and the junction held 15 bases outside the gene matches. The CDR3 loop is CAMAPGLAGGPGLNEQFF. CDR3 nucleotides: TGTGCCATGGCTCCGGGACTAGCGGGAGGGCCGGGCTTAAATGAGCAGTTCTTC.

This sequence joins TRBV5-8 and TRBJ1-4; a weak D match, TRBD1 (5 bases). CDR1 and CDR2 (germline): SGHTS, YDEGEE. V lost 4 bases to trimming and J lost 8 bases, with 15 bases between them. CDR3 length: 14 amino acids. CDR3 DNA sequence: TGTGCCAGCAGCACGGGACGGGTGGCCGAAAAACTGTTTTTT. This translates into CASSTGRVAEKLFF.

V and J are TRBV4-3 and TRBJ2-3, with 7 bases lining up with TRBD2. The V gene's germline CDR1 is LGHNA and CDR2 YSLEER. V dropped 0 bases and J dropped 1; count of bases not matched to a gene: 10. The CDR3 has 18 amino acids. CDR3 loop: CASSQDRLAALGTDTQYF. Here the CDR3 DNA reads TGCGCCAGCAGCCAAGATCGGCTAGCGGCCTTGGGCACAGATACGCAGTATTTT.

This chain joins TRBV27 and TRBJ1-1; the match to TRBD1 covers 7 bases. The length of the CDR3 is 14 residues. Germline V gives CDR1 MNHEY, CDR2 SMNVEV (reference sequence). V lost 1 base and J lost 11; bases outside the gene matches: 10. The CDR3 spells CASSLWGGGEGAFF. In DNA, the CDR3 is TGTGCCAGCAGTTTATGGGGAGGGGGCGAAGGCGCTTTCTTT.

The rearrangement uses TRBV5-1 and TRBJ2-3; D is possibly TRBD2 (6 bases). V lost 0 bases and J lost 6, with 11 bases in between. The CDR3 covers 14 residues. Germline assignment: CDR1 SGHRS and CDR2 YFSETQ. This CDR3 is CASSLGLGVDTQYF. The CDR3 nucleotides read TGCGCCAGCAGCTTGGGACTAGGTGTGGATACGCAGTATTTT. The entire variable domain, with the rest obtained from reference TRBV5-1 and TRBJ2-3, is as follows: KAGVTQTPRYLIKTRGQQVTLSCSPISGHRSVSWYQQTPGQGLQFLFEYFSETQRNKGNFPGRFSGRQFSNSRSEMNVSTLELGDSALYLCASSLGLGVDTQYFGPGTRLTVL.

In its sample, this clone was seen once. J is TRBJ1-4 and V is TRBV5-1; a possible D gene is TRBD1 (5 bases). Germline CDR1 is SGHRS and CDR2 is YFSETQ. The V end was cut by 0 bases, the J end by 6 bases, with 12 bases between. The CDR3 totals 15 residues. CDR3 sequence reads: CASSLANGADEKLFF. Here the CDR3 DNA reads TGCGCCAGCAGCTTGGCCAACGGGGCCGATGAAAAACTGTTTTTT.

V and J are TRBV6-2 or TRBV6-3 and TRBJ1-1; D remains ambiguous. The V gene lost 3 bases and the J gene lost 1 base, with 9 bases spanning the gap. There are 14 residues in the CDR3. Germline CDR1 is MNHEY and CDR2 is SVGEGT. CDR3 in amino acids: CASSYLPENTEAFF. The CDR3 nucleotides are TGTGCCAGCAGTTATCTCCCAGAGAACACTGAAGCTTTCTTT.

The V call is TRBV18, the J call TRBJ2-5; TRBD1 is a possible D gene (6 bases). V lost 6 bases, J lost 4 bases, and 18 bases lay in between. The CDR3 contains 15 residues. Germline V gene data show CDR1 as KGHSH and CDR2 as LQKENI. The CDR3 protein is CASSRFETGSETQYF. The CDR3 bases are TGTGCCAGCTCGCGCTTCGAGACAGGATCAGAGACCCAGTACTTC.

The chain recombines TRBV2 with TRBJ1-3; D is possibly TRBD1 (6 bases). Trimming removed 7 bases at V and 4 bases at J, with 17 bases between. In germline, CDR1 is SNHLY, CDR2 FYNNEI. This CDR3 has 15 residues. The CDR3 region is CASKKDSPTGNTIYF. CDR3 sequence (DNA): TGTGCCAGCAAAAAGGACAGCCCAACGGGAAACACCATATATTTT.

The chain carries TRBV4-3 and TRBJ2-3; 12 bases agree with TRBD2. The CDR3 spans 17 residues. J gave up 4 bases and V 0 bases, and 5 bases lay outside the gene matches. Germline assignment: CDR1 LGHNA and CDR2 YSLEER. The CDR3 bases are TGCGCCAGCAGCCAAGATCAACTAGCGGGAGGACCAGATACGCAGTATTTT. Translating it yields CASSQDQLAGGPDTQYF.

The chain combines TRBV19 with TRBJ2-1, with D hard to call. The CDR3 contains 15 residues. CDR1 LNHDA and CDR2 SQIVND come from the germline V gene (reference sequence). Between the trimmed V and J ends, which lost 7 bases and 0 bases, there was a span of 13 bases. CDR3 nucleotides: TGTGCCAGTATGCCCACGGTCATCTCCTACAATGAGCAGTTCTTC. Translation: CASMPTVISYNEQFF.

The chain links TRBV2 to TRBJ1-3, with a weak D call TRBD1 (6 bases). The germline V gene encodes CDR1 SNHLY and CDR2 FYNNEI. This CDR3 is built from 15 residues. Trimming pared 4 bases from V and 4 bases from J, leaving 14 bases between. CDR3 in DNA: TGTGCCAGCAGTGTCTCAGGGGCAGGGGGAAACACCATATATTTT. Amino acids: CASSVSGAGGNTIYF.

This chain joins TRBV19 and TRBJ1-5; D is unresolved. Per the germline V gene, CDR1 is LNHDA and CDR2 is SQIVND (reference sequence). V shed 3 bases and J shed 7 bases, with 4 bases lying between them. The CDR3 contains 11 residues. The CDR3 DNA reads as TGTGCCAGTAGTATTGGGCAGCCCCAGCATTTT. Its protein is CASSIGQPQHF. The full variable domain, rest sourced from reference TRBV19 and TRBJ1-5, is DGGITQSPKYLFRKEGQNVTLSCEQNLNHDAMYWYRQDPGQGLRLIYYSQIVNDFQKGDIAEGYSVSREKKESFPLTVTSAQKNPTAFYLCASSIGQPQHFGDGTRLSIL.

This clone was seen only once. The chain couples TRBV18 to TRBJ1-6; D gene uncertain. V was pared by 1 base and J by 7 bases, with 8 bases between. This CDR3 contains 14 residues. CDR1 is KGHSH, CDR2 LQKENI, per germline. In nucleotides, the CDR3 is TGTGCCAGCTCACCACTGGTCCAGAATTCACCCCTCCACTTT. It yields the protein CASSPLVQNSPLHF.

The CDR3 bases are TGTGCCAGCAGGTGGTACCCGGATGACACTGAAGCTTTCTTT. Its translation: CASRWYPDDTEAFF. J is TRBJ1-1 and V is TRBV11-2; D ambiguous. This CDR3 has 14 residues. Germline V lookup: CDR1 SGHAT, CDR2 FQNNGV. V lost 6 bases to trimming and J lost 3 bases, with 14 bases between them.

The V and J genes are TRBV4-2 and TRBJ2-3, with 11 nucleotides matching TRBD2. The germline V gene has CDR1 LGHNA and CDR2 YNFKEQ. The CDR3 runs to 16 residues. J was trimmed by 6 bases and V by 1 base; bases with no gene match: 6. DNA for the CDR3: TGTGCCAGCAGCCAAGTTACTAGCGGGAGTGGGGATACGCAGTATTTT. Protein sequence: CASSQVTSGSGDTQYF.

CDR3 in amino acids: CASSNWAGTSGETQYF. CDR3 DNA sequence: TGTGCCAGCAGCAATTGGGCGGGGACTAGCGGGGAGACCCAGTACTTC. The gene calls are TRBV11-2 and TRBJ2-5, with 12 positions matching TRBD2. From germline, CDR1 is SGHAT and CDR2 FQNNGV. The CDR3 loop spans 16 amino acids. With V trimmed by 5 bases and J by 5 bases, 9 bases remained unmatched.

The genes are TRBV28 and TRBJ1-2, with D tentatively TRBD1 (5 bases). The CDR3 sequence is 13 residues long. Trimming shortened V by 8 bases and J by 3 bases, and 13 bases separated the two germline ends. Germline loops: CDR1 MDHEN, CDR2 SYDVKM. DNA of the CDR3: TGTGCCAGCGCGGGGCACTCAGACTATGGCTACACCTTC. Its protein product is CASAGHSDYGYTF.